The rows below give T cell receptor beta chains drawn from one sample of a study of blood T cell repertoires in COVID-19. Here immunoSEQ multiplex PCR was the method, and the copy in TCRdb shows in-frame clones only, minus some. Altogether approximately 190,000 clones are present, roughly 82% being singletons, with the ten largest covering around 7.8%. Input material: peripheral blood. The receptors derive from an older woman with COVID-19, enrolled during active disease. The CDR3 runs from the conserved cysteine through the conserved F or W. A D gene is named only where the DNA matches it firmly. The size of a clone is reported for some rows only, either as once, few or many, or as a class for expanded clones.

NA	TRBJ2-1	TRBV7-9	TRBD2	TGTGCCAGCAGCTTAGGACTAGCGGGGGACCCCTCCTACAATGAGCAGTTCTTC	CASSLGLAGDPSYNEQFF
NA	TRBJ2-7	TRBV7-2	TRBD1	TGTGCCAGCAGCCAACGGGACAGATATTACGAGCAGTACTTC	CASSQRDRYYEQYF
NA	TRBJ2-7	TRBV6-5	TRBD2	TGTGCCAGCAGTTACCAGGGACTAGCGGGAGATAAGCAGTACTTC	CASSYQGLAGDKQYF
few	TRBJ1-5	TRBV24-1	NA	TGTGCCACCAGTGACGCGGGTTCTTCCAATCAGCCCCAGCATTTT	CATSDAGSSNQPQHF
NA	TRBJ2-1	TRBV10-2	TRBD2	TGCGCCAGCAAGTCGACAATACTAGCGGGGGGGCACAATGAGCAGTTCTTC	CASKSTILAGGHNEQFF
NA	TRBJ2-1	TRBV15	NA	TGTGCCACCAGCAGATGGCGGGGGCGCGATGAGCAGTTCTTC	CATSRWRGRDEQFF
NA	TRBJ1-1	TRBV11-2	NA	TGTGCCAGCAGCTTACTACGGGGGAACACTGAAGCTTTCTTT	CASSLLRGNTEAFF
NA	TRBJ2-3	TRBV15	NA	TGTGCCACCAGCAGAGAACAGGTGGGAACAGATACGCAGTATTTT	CATSREQVGTDTQYF
NA	TRBJ2-2	TRBV11-2	NA	TGTGCCAGCAGCTTTCTAGCGTTCGCGAACACCGGGGAGCTGTTTTTT	CASSFLAFANTGELFF
NA	TRBJ2-3	TRBV9	NA	TGTGCCAGCAGCGTAGTCTTAGGGGGCACAGATACGCAGTATTTT	CASSVVLGGTDTQYF
NA	TRBJ2-1	TRBV29-1	TRBD2	TGCAGCGTTGAAGATCCCGGACTAGCGGGGGTATTTGAGCAGTTCTTC	CSVEDPGLAGVFEQFF
NA	TRBJ1-3	TRBV18	NA	TGTGCCAGCTCACCAGAGAGCTCTGGAAACACCATATATTTT	CASSPESSGNTIYF
NA	TRBJ2-7	TRBV7-9	NA	TGTGCCAGCAGCCGAAGGGGGGGGGTAGCGGTCTCCTACGAGCAGTACTTC	CASSRRGGVAVSYEQYF
NA	TRBJ2-1	TRBV28	TRBD1	TGTGCCAGCAGTTCTCATCCGGGACAGGATCGGCAGTTCTTC	CASSSHPGQDRQFF
NA	TRBJ2-7	TRBV5-6	TRBD2	TGTGCCAGCAGCCCGGGACTAGCGGAGTATATGCGTGGGGAGCAGTACTTC	CASSPGLAEYMRGEQYF
NA	TRBJ1-5	TRBV30	TRBD1	TGTGCCTGGAGACCCGACAGGGGATCACATCAGCCCCAGCATTTT	CAWRPDRGSHQPQHF
NA	TRBJ2-7	TRBV28	NA	TGTGCCAGCAGTTTGAGACAGTCCTACGAGCAGTACTTC	CASSLRQSYEQYF
NA	TRBJ2-2	TRBV6-5	NA	TGTGCCAGCAGCGCCGCGGGGCCCGGGGAGCTGTTTTTT	CASSAAGPGELFF
NA	TRBJ1-1	TRBV11-2	NA	TGTGCCAGCAGCTTCCCCAGGGGTTTGAACACTGAAGCTTTCTTT	CASSFPRGLNTEAFF
once	TRBJ2-3	TRBV10-3	TRBD2	TGTGCCATCAGTGAGCGGGACTACACAGATACGCAGTATTTT	CAISERDYTDTQYF
NA	TRBJ1-4	TRBV5-1	NA	TGCGCCAGCAGCTTGGAAGGGTCGGGAGAAAAACTGTTTTTT	CASSLEGSGEKLFF
NA	TRBJ1-6	TRBV19	TRBD1	TGTGCCAGTCAAGGACAGGGGGATAATTCACCCCTCCACTTT	CASQGQGDNSPLHF
NA	TRBJ2-7	TRBV27	TRBD1	TGTGCCAGCAGTAGCTGGACAGGGACCTACGAGCAGTACTTC	CASSSWTGTYEQYF
NA	TRBJ2-4	TRBV5-1	NA	TGCGCCAGCAGCTTGAAGGGCGGGGTTGAAGGAAACATTCAGTACTTC	CASSLKGGVEGNIQYF
once	TRBJ1-1	TRBV4-1	TRBD1	TGCGCCAGCAGCCCCCGGGACAGGGACACTGAAGCTTTCTTT	CASSPRDRDTEAFF
NA	TRBJ1-1	TRBV5-1	TRBD1	TGCGCCAGCAGCTTTCGGGGACAGGGCGGTCCTGAAGCTTTCTTT	CASSFRGQGGPEAFF
NA	TRBJ2-3	TRBV24-1	TRBD1	TGTGCCACCAGTGATCCTATGGACAGGGGGCAAGATACGCAGTATTTT	CATSDPMDRGQDTQYF
NA	TRBJ1-4	TRBV3-1/TRBV3-2	NA	TGTGCCAGCAGCCAACCAGGGCTTGGAACTAATGAAAAACTGTTTTTT	CASSQPGLGTNEKLFF
NA	TRBJ1-3	TRBV11-2	NA	TGTGCCAGCAGCTTGTCGGGTGGAAACACCATATATTTT	CASSLSGGNTIYF
few	TRBJ1-5	TRBV4-2	NA	TGTGCCAGCAGCCCTCGGGGGGGAAGCAATCAGCCCCAGCATTTT	CASSPRGGSNQPQHF
NA	TRBJ2-3	TRBV5-6	TRBD2	TGTGCAAGCAGCTTGGGGGGACTAAGAGATACGCAGTATTTT	CASSLGGLRDTQYF
NA	TRBJ2-7	TRBV19	NA	TGTGCCAGTAGTATAAGGTTGGCGGAGATTGGCGAGCAGTACTTC	CASSIRLAEIGEQYF
NA	TRBJ1-5	TRBV18	NA	TGTGCCAGCTCACCATACCGGGCCCAGGGGAATCAGCCCCAGCATTTT	CASSPYRAQGNQPQHF
NA	TRBJ2-1	TRBV14	TRBD1	TGTGCCAGCAGCCTGAGGACAGGCTCCTACAATGAGCAGTTCTTC	CASSLRTGSYNEQFF
NA	TRBJ1-6	TRBV5-1	NA	TGCGCCAGCAGCCCCAACAGGGACTATAATTCACCCCTCCACTTT	CASSPNRDYNSPLHF
NA	TRBJ2-1	TRBV5-4	NA	TGTGCCAGCTATAAACCTAACAATGAGCAGTTCTTC	CASYKPNNEQFF
once	TRBJ1-2	TRBV30	NA	TGTGCCTGGAGTGTGGGACTCGGAGGCTACACCTTC	CAWSVGLGGYTF
NA	TRBJ2-7	TRBV30	TRBD1	TGTGCCTGGGGTGACAGGGGCCCCTCCTACGAGCAGTACTTC	CAWGDRGPSYEQYF
NA	TRBJ1-6	TRBV5-4	NA	TGTGCCAGCAGCCGGGGGACGGATGCCTTGAATTCACCCCTCCACTTT	CASSRGTDALNSPLHF
NA	TRBJ1-1	TRBV30	NA	TGTGCCTGGAGTTCACAGGGTCGGACTGAAGCTTTCTTT	CAWSSQGRTEAFF
NA	TRBJ2-1	TRBV9	NA	TGTGCCAGCAGCGCCACCCGGCGGGCGAGCTCCTACAATGAGCAGTTCTTC	CASSATRRASSYNEQFF
NA	TRBJ1-6	TRBV28	NA	TGTGCCAGCAGTTTGATAGACAGAGACAATTCACCCCTCCACTTT	CASSLIDRDNSPLHF
NA	TRBJ1-3	TRBV25-1	NA	TGTGCCAGCAGTGGTGGACACCACTCTGGAAACACCATATATTTT	CASSGGHHSGNTIYF
once	TRBJ2-2	TRBV5-1	NA	TGCGCCAGCAGCCCTCTAGACACCGGGGAGCTGTTTTTT	CASSPLDTGELFF
NA	TRBJ2-1	TRBV3-1/TRBV3-2	TRBD2	TGTGCCAGCAGCCGGGGACTAGCGGGAGGAACCTACAATGAGCAGTTCTTC	CASSRGLAGGTYNEQFF
NA	TRBJ2-7	TRBV4-3	TRBD2	TGCGCCAGCAGCCAAGGGGGGGACTACTCCACCTACGAGCAGTACTTC	CASSQGGDYSTYEQYF
NA	TRBJ1-3	TRBV9	NA	TGTGCCAGCAGCGTAGCCAGCGAGTCTGGAAACACCATATATTTT	CASSVASESGNTIYF